This T cell receptor (beta chain) was profiled in a study of T-cell reconstitution after alpha-beta-depleted transplantation in children. Construction of the TCRbeta library involved unique molecular identifiers. TCRdb fed the PCR reads into MiXCR, producing one record per CDR3 protein. In the table there are about 350,000 distinct CDR3 sequences, about an eighth of which are singletons. The sequence was collected from a human donor who donated a stem cell graft to a child with Fanconi anemia. This specimen consisted of PBMCs, obtained from the stem cell graft.

This CDR3 reads CASSLGHPYNEQFF. In DNA, the CDR3 is TGTGCCAGCAGTTTAGGACATCCCTACAATGAGCAGTTCTTC. The V gene is TRBV12-3 or TRBV12-4, the J gene TRBJ2-1; no firm D call. The CDR3 is 14 amino acids. Trimming stripped 1 base from V and 2 bases from J, with 6 bases between.